The sequence of this TCR beta chain was determined in a study of control samples from healthy donors and cancer patients. CDR1 is MNHEY, CDR2 SVGAGI, per germline. V shed 10 bases and J shed 7 bases, with 16 bases lying between them. CDR3 size: 12 residues. Some clones are missing from TCRdb's copy, which holds only in-frame ones; the method was immunoSEQ multiplex PCR. In the table there are 400,000 to 500,000 clones, 80% to 95% of which are singletons. The sequenced sample consisted of PBMCs. The chain uses TRBV6-5 and TRBJ1-1; D is perhaps TRBD1 (6 bases). The source is a man in his forties with head and neck cancer. CDR3 sequence (DNA): TGTGCCACCCATGGAACAGGGTTTGAAGCTTTCTTT. Protein product: CATHGTGFEAFF.